This is a list of T cell receptor beta chains from one sample in a study of shared clonotypes between healthy human individuals. Assay: immunoSEQ multiplex PCR; the TCRdb copy retains only in-frame clones and omits some. The repertoire holds fewer than 3 million clones, with 85% to 95% as singletons. Sequencing used naive CD4+ T cells from PBMCs. All receptors derive from a man younger than 35 in good health. Some clones in this sample may be carry-over from other donors' samples. CDR3s include the opening cysteine and the closing phenylalanine or tryptophan. A D gene is named only where the DNA matches it firmly. A row's size may be missing; if present it is once, few, many or a size class.

V gene: TRBV5-8
CDR3 length: 12
J gene: TRBJ2-7
clone size: -
D gene: -
CDR3 DNA: TGTGCCAGCAGCCTGATGTACTACGAGCAGTACTTC
CDR3 protein: CASSLMYYEQYF

V gene: TRBV14
CDR3 length: 13
J gene: TRBJ2-7
clone size: -
D gene: -
CDR3 DNA: TGTGCCAGCAGCAGTAGACAGGGAGGCGAGCAGTACTTC
CDR3 protein: CASSSRQGGEQYF

V gene: TRBV28
CDR3 length: 13
J gene: TRBJ1-2
clone size: once
D gene: -
CDR3 DNA: TGTGCCAGCAGTTTTAAGGGGAACTATGGCTACACCTTC
CDR3 protein: CASSFKGNYGYTF

V gene: TRBV7-3
CDR3 length: 16
J gene: TRBJ2-2
clone size: -
D gene: TRBD1
CDR3 DNA: TGTGCCAGCAGCTTAAGGACAGGGCAAAGTAACGGGGAGCTGTTTTTT
CDR3 protein: CASSLRTGQSNGELFF

V gene: TRBV27
CDR3 length: 14
J gene: TRBJ1-6
clone size: -
D gene: -
CDR3 DNA: TGTGCCAGCACCATGGACAGAAATACAACACCCCTCCACTTT
CDR3 protein: CASTMDRNTTPLHF

V gene: TRBV5-1
CDR3 length: 15
J gene: TRBJ2-3
clone size: few
D gene: -
CDR3 DNA: TGCGCCAGCAGCTTGGATCCGCACAGCACAGATACGCAGTATTTT
CDR3 protein: CASSLDPHSTDTQYF

V gene: TRBV15
CDR3 length: 13
J gene: TRBJ2-1
clone size: -
D gene: -
CDR3 DNA: TGTGCCACCTCAACGAGCTCCTACAATGAGCAGTTCTTC
CDR3 protein: CATSTSSYNEQFF

V gene: TRBV5-4
CDR3 length: 16
J gene: TRBJ2-2
clone size: -
D gene: -
CDR3 DNA: TGTGCCAGCAGCTTGGCGCTTACGGGGAACACCGGGGAGCTGTTTTTT
CDR3 protein: CASSLALTGNTGELFF

V gene: TRBV2
CDR3 length: 13
J gene: TRBJ1-1
clone size: once
D gene: -
CDR3 DNA: TGTGCCAGCAGTGATGGAGGGTACGCGCAAGCTTTCTTT
CDR3 protein: CASSDGGYAQAFF

V gene: TRBV28
CDR3 length: 15
J gene: TRBJ2-7
clone size: -
D gene: TRBD1
CDR3 DNA: TGTGCCAGCGAAGGAGGGACAGGGCTGCGGGCCGAGCAGTACTTC
CDR3 protein: CASEGGTGLRAEQYF

V gene: TRBV30
CDR3 length: 14
J gene: TRBJ1-4
clone size: -
D gene: TRBD1
CDR3 DNA: TGTGCCAGCCACCCAGGGGGCATAAGCGAAAAACTGTTTTTT
CDR3 protein: CASHPGGISEKLFF

V gene: TRBV4-3
CDR3 length: 14
J gene: TRBJ1-1
clone size: -
D gene: -
CDR3 DNA: TGCGCCAGCAGCCCAAATCCGAGGTCCACTGAAGCTTTCTTT
CDR3 protein: CASSPNPRSTEAFF

V gene: TRBV5-6
CDR3 length: 16
J gene: TRBJ2-7
clone size: -
D gene: -
CDR3 DNA: TGTGCCAGCAGCTTGGGACCACAGGGAATTGCCTACGAGCAGTACTTC
CDR3 protein: CASSLGPQGIAYEQYF

V gene: TRBV6-5
CDR3 length: 14
J gene: TRBJ1-1
clone size: -
D gene: -
CDR3 DNA: TGTGCCACCCGACTAAAAGGGGCTATAACCGAAGCTTTCTTT
CDR3 protein: CATRLKGAITEAFF

V gene: TRBV4-1
CDR3 length: 11
J gene: TRBJ2-4
clone size: few
D gene: -
CDR3 DNA: TGCGCCAGCAGGTACCAAAACATTCAGTACTTC
CDR3 protein: CASRYQNIQYF

V gene: TRBV2
CDR3 length: 15
J gene: TRBJ2-2
clone size: -
D gene: -
CDR3 DNA: TGTGCCAGCAGTTTCGGGACCTCGAACACCGGGGAGCTGTTTTTT
CDR3 protein: CASSFGTSNTGELFF

V gene: TRBV5-1
CDR3 length: 13
J gene: TRBJ2-2
clone size: -
D gene: TRBD2
CDR3 DNA: TGCGCCAGCAGTACAGCGGGAGTGGGGGAGCTGTTTTTT
CDR3 protein: CASSTAGVGELFF

V gene: TRBV5-6
CDR3 length: 17
J gene: TRBJ1-2
clone size: -
D gene: -
CDR3 DNA: TGTGCCAGCAGCTTGGGGGCAGGGACGGAAAGTAACTATGGCTACACCTTC
CDR3 protein: CASSLGAGTESNYGYTF

V gene: TRBV27
CDR3 length: 16
J gene: TRBJ1-1
clone size: -
D gene: TRBD1
CDR3 DNA: TGTGCCAGCAGTCCTATCAGACAGGGGGCAAACACTGAAGCTTTCTTT
CDR3 protein: CASSPIRQGANTEAFF

V gene: TRBV5-4
CDR3 length: 13
J gene: TRBJ2-5
clone size: -
D gene: -
CDR3 DNA: TGTGCCAGCAGCTCCACCTACCAAGAGACCCAGTACTTC
CDR3 protein: CASSSTYQETQYF

V gene: TRBV25-1
CDR3 length: 14
J gene: TRBJ1-3
clone size: -
D gene: -
CDR3 DNA: TGTGCCAGCAGACCCTACAGGGCCGGAAACACCATATATTTT
CDR3 protein: CASRPYRAGNTIYF

V gene: TRBV6-1
CDR3 length: 14
J gene: TRBJ1-4
clone size: few
D gene: TRBD1
CDR3 DNA: TGTGCCAGCAGTGATGGTCACAGGGGGGAAAAACTGTTTTTT
CDR3 protein: CASSDGHRGEKLFF

V gene: TRBV28
CDR3 length: 14
J gene: TRBJ2-7
clone size: -
D gene: -
CDR3 DNA: TGTGCCACCACTATTCCTGGGGGAACCCACGAGCAGTACTTC
CDR3 protein: CATTIPGGTHEQYF

V gene: TRBV6-4
CDR3 length: 13
J gene: TRBJ2-1
clone size: -
D gene: -
CDR3 DNA: TGTGCCAGCAGTGAAGGAGTATTCAATGAGCAGTTCTTC
CDR3 protein: CASSEGVFNEQFF

V gene: TRBV11-2
CDR3 length: 12
J gene: TRBJ2-7
clone size: -
D gene: -
CDR3 DNA: TGTGCCAGCAGACCAGGCAGGTACGAGCAGTACTTC
CDR3 protein: CASRPGRYEQYF

V gene: TRBV11-1
CDR3 length: 13
J gene: TRBJ2-7
clone size: -
D gene: -
CDR3 DNA: TGTGCCAGCAGCTTAAGGGACCCCTACGAGCAGTACTTC
CDR3 protein: CASSLRDPYEQYF

V gene: TRBV5-1
CDR3 length: 11
J gene: TRBJ2-1
clone size: -
D gene: -
CDR3 DNA: TGCGCCAGCAGCTTGCTGGGCGAGCAGTTCTTC
CDR3 protein: CASSLLGEQFF

V gene: TRBV28
CDR3 length: 17
J gene: TRBJ2-5
clone size: once
D gene: TRBD2
CDR3 DNA: TGTGCCAGCAGTTTCGGGCCGGGACTAGCGGGAGAAGAGACCCAGTACTTC
CDR3 protein: CASSFGPGLAGEETQYF

V gene: TRBV5-1
CDR3 length: 15
J gene: TRBJ2-1
clone size: -
D gene: TRBD2
CDR3 DNA: TGCGCCAGCAGCAGATATAGCGGGAGTGGAGATGAGCAGTTCTTC
CDR3 protein: CASSRYSGSGDEQFF

V gene: TRBV7-3
CDR3 length: 15
J gene: TRBJ1-3
clone size: -
D gene: -
CDR3 DNA: TGTGCCAGCAGCTTGACGGGCAACTCTGGAAACACCATATATTTT
CDR3 protein: CASSLTGNSGNTIYF

V gene: TRBV5-1
CDR3 length: 13
J gene: TRBJ2-1
clone size: -
D gene: -
CDR3 DNA: TGCGCCAGCAGGGACCTTCCGGAGGATGAGCAGTTCTTC
CDR3 protein: CASRDLPEDEQFF

V gene: TRBV4-1
CDR3 length: 14
J gene: TRBJ2-1
clone size: -
D gene: -
CDR3 DNA: TGCGCCAGCAGCCCCACCCCTGAAGGACCCTATCGGTTCTTC
CDR3 protein: CASSPTPEGPYRFF

V gene: TRBV9
CDR3 length: 15
J gene: TRBJ2-5
clone size: -
D gene: TRBD1
CDR3 DNA: TGTGCCAGCAGCGGGAAGACAGGGGGTCGGGAGACCCAGTACTTC
CDR3 protein: CASSGKTGGRETQYF

V gene: TRBV2
CDR3 length: 12
J gene: TRBJ2-7
clone size: -
D gene: -
CDR3 DNA: TGTGCCAGCAGTGAACTGCACTACGAGCAGTACTTC
CDR3 protein: CASSELHYEQYF

V gene: TRBV5-1
CDR3 length: 14
J gene: TRBJ2-3
clone size: -
D gene: -
CDR3 DNA: TGCGCCAGCAGCTTAGGGACTCGATGGGATACGCAGTATTTT
CDR3 protein: CASSLGTRWDTQYF

V gene: TRBV5-1
CDR3 length: 14
J gene: TRBJ1-1
clone size: few
D gene: -
CDR3 DNA: TGCGCCAGCAGCCCCGACCCGAGTGGTACTGAAGCTTTCTTT
CDR3 protein: CASSPDPSGTEAFF

V gene: TRBV6-1
CDR3 length: 13
J gene: TRBJ2-3
clone size: -
D gene: -
CDR3 DNA: TGTGCCAGCAGTGAAAGAAGGGAAGATACGCAGTATTTT
CDR3 protein: CASSERREDTQYF

V gene: TRBV4-2
CDR3 length: 16
J gene: TRBJ2-1
clone size: -
D gene: TRBD1
CDR3 DNA: TGTGCCAGCAGCCAAGATATGGGGACAGGGGGCAATGAGCAGTTCTTC
CDR3 protein: CASSQDMGTGGNEQFF

V gene: TRBV7-9
CDR3 length: 12
J gene: TRBJ1-4
clone size: few
D gene: -
CDR3 DNA: TGTGCCAGCAGCGTGGGACATGAAAAACTGTTTTTT
CDR3 protein: CASSVGHEKLFF

V gene: TRBV7-2
CDR3 length: 14
J gene: TRBJ2-1
clone size: -
D gene: TRBD2
CDR3 DNA: TGTGCCAGCAGATGGGGGACTAGCGGGAGTGAGCAGTTCTTC
CDR3 protein: CASRWGTSGSEQFF

V gene: TRBV27
CDR3 length: 13
J gene: TRBJ1-5
clone size: -
D gene: -
CDR3 DNA: TGTGCCAGCCGTCGACAGGACAATCAGCCCCAGCATTTT
CDR3 protein: CASRRQDNQPQHF

V gene: TRBV5-1
CDR3 length: 15
J gene: TRBJ2-3
clone size: -
D gene: TRBD2
CDR3 DNA: TGCGCCAGCAGCAGCGGGACTAGCGTTGCAGATACGCAGTATTTT
CDR3 protein: CASSSGTSVADTQYF

V gene: TRBV5-1
CDR3 length: 13
J gene: TRBJ2-1
clone size: -
D gene: TRBD2
CDR3 DNA: TGCGCCAGCAGTTCTAGCGGGAGCAATGAGCAGTTCTTC
CDR3 protein: CASSSSGSNEQFF

V gene: TRBV6-5
CDR3 length: 15
J gene: TRBJ2-7
clone size: -
D gene: TRBD2
CDR3 DNA: TGTGCCAGCAGTGCCCGGACTAGCGGAACCTACGAGCAGTACTTC
CDR3 protein: CASSARTSGTYEQYF

V gene: TRBV9
CDR3 length: 19
J gene: TRBJ2-1
clone size: -
D gene: TRBD2
CDR3 DNA: TGTGCCAGCAGCACAGCGGGACTAGCGGGACTTTCATTCTACAATGAGCAGTTCTTC
CDR3 protein: CASSTAGLAGLSFYNEQFF

V gene: TRBV30
CDR3 length: 14
J gene: TRBJ2-3
clone size: -
D gene: -
CDR3 DNA: TGTGCCTGTAGAGTTACAGGGCCCACAGATACGCAGTATTTT
CDR3 protein: CACRVTGPTDTQYF

V gene: TRBV28
CDR3 length: 17
J gene: TRBJ2-5
clone size: -
D gene: -
CDR3 DNA: TGTGCCAGCAGTTTCCACCCACGCGAGACCGTACAAGAGACCCAGTACTTC
CDR3 protein: CASSFHPRETVQETQYF

V gene: TRBV12-5
CDR3 length: 13
J gene: TRBJ2-1
clone size: -
D gene: -
CDR3 DNA: TGTGCTAGTGGTTTGATAGGCTCAAATGAGCAGTTCTTC
CDR3 protein: CASGLIGSNEQFF

V gene: TRBV7-2
CDR3 length: 14
J gene: TRBJ2-7
clone size: -
D gene: -
CDR3 DNA: TGTGCCAGCAGCTTAGCGCTATCCAGGGACGAGCAGTACTTC
CDR3 protein: CASSLALSRDEQYF

V gene: TRBV4-1
CDR3 length: 18
J gene: TRBJ2-2
clone size: -
D gene: TRBD2
CDR3 DNA: TGCGCCAGCAGCCAAGATACGAGCGGGAGGGCCTTAGGCGGGGAGCTGTTTTTT
CDR3 protein: CASSQDTSGRALGGELFF

V gene: TRBV19
CDR3 length: 13
J gene: TRBJ1-5
clone size: -
D gene: -
CDR3 DNA: TGTGCCAGTACCCCGGAAGGCGGTCAGCCCCAGCATTTT
CDR3 protein: CASTPEGGQPQHF

V gene: TRBV30
CDR3 length: 15
J gene: TRBJ2-7
clone size: -
D gene: TRBD1
CDR3 DNA: TGTGCCTGGAGTAGGGGGACAGCCTTAACCTACGAGCAGTACTTC
CDR3 protein: CAWSRGTALTYEQYF

V gene: TRBV19
CDR3 length: 13
J gene: TRBJ1-6
clone size: -
D gene: -
CDR3 DNA: TGTGCCAGTAGTTTGGGCCGGGATTCACCCCTCCACTTT
CDR3 protein: CASSLGRDSPLHF